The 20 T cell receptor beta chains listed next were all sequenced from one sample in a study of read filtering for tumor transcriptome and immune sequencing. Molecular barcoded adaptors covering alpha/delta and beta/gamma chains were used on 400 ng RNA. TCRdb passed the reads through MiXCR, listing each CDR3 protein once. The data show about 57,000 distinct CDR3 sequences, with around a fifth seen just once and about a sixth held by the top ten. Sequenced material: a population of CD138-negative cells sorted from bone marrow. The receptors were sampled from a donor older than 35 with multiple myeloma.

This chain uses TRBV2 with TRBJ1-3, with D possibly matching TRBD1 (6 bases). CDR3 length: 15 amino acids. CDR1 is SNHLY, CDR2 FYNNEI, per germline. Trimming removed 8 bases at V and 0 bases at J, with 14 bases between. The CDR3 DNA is TGTGCCAGCGGATTACAGGGCGTCTCTGGAAACACCATATATTTT. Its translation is CASGLQGVSGNTIYF.

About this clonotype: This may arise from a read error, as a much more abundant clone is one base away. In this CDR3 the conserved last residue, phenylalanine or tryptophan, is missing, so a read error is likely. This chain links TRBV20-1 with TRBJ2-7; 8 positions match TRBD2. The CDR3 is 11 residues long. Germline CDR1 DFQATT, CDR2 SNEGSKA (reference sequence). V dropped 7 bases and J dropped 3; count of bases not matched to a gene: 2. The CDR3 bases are TGCAGTGTCGGGACTAGCTACGAGCAGTACCTC. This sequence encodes CSVGTSYEQYL.

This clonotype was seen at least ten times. CDR3: CASSQVGGAGGDNEQFF. CDR3 in DNA: TGTGCCAGCAGCCAAGTAGGTGGAGCGGGTGGTGACAATGAGCAGTTCTTC. V usage is TRBV3-1 and J usage is TRBJ2-1; perhaps TRBD2 as D (6 bases). The CDR3 contains 17 residues. Per the germline V gene, CDR1 is LGHDT and CDR2 is YNNKEL (reference sequence). V was clipped by 1 base and J by 5 bases, with 18 bases between them.

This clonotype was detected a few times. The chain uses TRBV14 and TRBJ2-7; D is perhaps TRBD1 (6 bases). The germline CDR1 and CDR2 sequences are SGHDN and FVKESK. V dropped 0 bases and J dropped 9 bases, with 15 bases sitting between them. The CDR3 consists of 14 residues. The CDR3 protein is CASSQDFRGGAQYF. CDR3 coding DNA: TGTGCCAGCAGCCAAGATTTTCGAGGGGGAGCGCAGTACTTC.

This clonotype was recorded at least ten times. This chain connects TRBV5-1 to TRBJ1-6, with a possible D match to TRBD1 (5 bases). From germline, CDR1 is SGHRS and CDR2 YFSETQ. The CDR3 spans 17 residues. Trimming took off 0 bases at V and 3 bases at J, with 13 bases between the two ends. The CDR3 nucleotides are TGCGCCAGCAGCTTGGGGGAGACAGCCAACTATAATTCACCCCTCCACTTT. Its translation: CASSLGETANYNSPLHF.

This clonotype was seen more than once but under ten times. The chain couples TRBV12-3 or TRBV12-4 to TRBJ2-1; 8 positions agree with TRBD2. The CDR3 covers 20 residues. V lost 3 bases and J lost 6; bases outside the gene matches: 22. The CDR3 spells CASSFRRGFMAGGNSNEQFF. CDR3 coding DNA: TGTGCCAGCAGTTTCCGCAGGGGATTTATGGCGGGAGGAAATTCCAATGAGCAGTTCTTC.

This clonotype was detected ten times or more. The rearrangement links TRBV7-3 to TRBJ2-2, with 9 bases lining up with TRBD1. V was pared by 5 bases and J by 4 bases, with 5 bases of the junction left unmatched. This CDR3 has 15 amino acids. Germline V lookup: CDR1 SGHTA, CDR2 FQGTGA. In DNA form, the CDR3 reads TGTGCCAGCAGCCCGGGACAGGGAGGCACCGGGGAGCTGTTTTTT. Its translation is CASSPGQGGTGELFF.

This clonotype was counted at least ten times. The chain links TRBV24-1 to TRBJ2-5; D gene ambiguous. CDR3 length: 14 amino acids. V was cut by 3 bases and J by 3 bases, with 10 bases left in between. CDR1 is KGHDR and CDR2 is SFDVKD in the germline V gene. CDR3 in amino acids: CATSDDSREETQYF. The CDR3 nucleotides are TGTGCCACCAGTGATGACTCTAGGGAAGAGACCCAGTACTTC.

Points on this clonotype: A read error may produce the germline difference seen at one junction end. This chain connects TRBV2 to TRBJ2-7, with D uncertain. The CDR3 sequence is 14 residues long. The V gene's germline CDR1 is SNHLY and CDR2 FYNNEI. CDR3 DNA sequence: TGTACCAGCAGTGATTGGGCAGGCTCCTACGAGCAGTACTTC. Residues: CTSSDWAGSYEQYF.

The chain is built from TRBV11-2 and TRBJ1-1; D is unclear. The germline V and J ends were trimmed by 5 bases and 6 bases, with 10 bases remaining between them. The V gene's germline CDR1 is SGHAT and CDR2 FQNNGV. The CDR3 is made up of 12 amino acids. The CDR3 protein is CASSPQQPEAFF. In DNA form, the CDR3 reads TGTGCCAGCAGCCCCCAGCAGCCTGAAGCTTTCTTT.

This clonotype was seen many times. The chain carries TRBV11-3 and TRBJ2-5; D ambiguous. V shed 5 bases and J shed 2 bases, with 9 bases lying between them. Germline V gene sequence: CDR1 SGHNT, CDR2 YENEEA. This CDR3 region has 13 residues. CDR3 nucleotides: TGTGCCAGCAGCGTCGCCGAACAAGAGACCCAGTACTTC. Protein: CASSVAEQETQYF.

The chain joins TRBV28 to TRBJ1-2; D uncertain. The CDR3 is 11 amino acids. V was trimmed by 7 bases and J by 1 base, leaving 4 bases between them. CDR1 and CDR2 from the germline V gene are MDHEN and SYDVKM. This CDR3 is CASIGNYGYTF. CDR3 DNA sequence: TGTGCCAGCATTGGTAACTATGGCTACACCTTC.

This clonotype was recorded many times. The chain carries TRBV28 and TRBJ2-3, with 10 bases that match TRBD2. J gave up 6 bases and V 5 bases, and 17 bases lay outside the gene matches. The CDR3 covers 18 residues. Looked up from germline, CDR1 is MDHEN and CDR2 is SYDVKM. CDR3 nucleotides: TGTGCCAGCAGTCTCGAACCTAGCGGGAGCACTTATTCGGATACGCAGTATTTT. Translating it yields CASSLEPSGSTYSDTQYF.

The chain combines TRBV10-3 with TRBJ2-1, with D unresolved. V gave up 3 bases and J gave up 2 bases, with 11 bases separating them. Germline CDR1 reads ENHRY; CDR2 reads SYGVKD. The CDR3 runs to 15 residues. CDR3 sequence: CAISDLQSPYNEQFF. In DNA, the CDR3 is TGTGCCATCAGTGACCTCCAGAGCCCCTACAATGAGCAGTTCTTC.

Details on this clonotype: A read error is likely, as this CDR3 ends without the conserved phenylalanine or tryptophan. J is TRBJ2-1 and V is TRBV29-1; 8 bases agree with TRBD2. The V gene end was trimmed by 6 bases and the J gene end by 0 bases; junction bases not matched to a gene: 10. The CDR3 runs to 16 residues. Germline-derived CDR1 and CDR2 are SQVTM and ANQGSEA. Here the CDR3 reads CSVSGLAKFSYNEQFL. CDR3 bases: TGCAGCGTATCAGGACTAGCCAAGTTCTCCTACAATGAGCAGTTCCTC.

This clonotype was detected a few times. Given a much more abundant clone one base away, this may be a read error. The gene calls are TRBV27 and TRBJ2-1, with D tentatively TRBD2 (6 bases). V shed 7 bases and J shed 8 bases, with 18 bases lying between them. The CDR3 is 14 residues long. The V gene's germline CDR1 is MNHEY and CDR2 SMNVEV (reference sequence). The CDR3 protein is CASTSWRAGYEQFF. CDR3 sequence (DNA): TGTGCCAGCACGAGCTGGAGGGCCGGATATGAGCAGTTCTTC.

The CDR3 nucleotides read TGTGCCAGCAGCTTAGAGCGGCAGTACACCGGGGAGCTGTTTTTT. This encodes CASSLERQYTGELFF. The chain uses TRBV7-9 and TRBJ2-2; perhaps TRBD2 as D (5 bases). The CDR3 runs 15 residues. V lost 1 base, J lost 3 bases, and 9 bases lay in between. From germline, CDR1 is SEHNR and CDR2 FQNEAQ (reference sequence).

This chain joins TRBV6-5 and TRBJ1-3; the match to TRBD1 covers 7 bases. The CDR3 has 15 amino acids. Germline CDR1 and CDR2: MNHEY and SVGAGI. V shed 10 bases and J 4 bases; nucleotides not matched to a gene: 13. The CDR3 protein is CATQGPGTVGNTIYF. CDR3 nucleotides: TGTGCCACACAAGGGCCGGGGACAGTCGGAAACACCATATATTTT.

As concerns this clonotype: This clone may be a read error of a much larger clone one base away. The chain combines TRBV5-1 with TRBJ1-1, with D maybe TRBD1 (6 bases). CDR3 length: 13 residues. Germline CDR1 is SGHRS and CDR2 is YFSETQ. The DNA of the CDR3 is TGCGCCAGCAGCAGACAGGAGAACACTAAAGCTTTCTTT. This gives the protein CASSRQENTKAFF.

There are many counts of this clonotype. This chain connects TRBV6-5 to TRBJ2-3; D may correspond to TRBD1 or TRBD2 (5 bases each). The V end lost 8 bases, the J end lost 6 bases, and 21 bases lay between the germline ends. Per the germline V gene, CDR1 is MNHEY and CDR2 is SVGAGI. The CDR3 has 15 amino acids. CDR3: CASGSGTNIVDTQYF. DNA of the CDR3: TGTGCCAGCGGCTCCGGGACCAACATCGTCGATACGCAGTATTTT.